This T cell receptor (beta chain) emerged from a study of CD8+ T cells in alopecia areata. Study information: Scalp area affected, as a percentage, set the severity score of treated patients. Study conclusions and caveats: Because of a solitary nonresponder, the connection of baseline CD8+ expansion to response stays uncertain. Lesional scalp displayed greater clonality than normal scalp, most notably in alopecia totalis/universalis. Shared TCR sequences were less clear between patients than in mice, possibly partly from HLA diversity.

This clone was detected once. The antigen is unknown. RNA, once extracted, was reverse transcribed into cDNA for use as the sequencing template. Libraries were prepared by immunoSEQ multiplex PCR; TCRdb keeps only in-frame clonotypes and omits some of them. The sample lists some 120,000 clones, over 55% seen once, with around 6% in the top ten. The sample's treatment: oral pan-JAK inhibitor, 5-10 mg twice daily. V lost 7 bases and J lost 4, with 11 bases in between. CDR1 and CDR2 (germline): MGHDK, SYGVNS. This CDR3 spans 13 amino acids. The sample was CD4+ T cells sorted from blood, taken at week 4, from a patient treated with tofacitinib. This TCR derives from a human donor with alopecia areata. V gene TRBV25-1 combines with J gene TRBJ1-5, with D unresolved. The CDR3 DNA reads TGTGCCAGCACCCCGGGAGGTAATCAGCCCCAGCATTTT. Protein product: CASTPGGNQPQHF. Full variable domain (outside the CDR3, taken from reference TRBV25-1 and TRBJ1-5): EADIYQTPRYLVIGTGKKITLECSQTMGHDKMYWYQQDPGMELHLIHYSYGVNSTEKGDLSSESTVSRIRTEHFPLTLESARPSHTSQYLCASTPGGNQPQHFGDGTRLSIL.